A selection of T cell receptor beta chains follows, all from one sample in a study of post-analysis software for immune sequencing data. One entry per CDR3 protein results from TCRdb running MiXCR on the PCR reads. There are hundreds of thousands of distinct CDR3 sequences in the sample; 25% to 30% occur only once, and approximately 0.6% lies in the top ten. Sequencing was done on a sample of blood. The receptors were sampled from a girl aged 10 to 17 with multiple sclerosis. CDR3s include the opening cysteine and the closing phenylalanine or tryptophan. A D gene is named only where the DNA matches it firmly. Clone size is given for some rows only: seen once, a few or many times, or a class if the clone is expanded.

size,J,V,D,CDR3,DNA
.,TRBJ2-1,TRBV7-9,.,CANSLGEQFF,TGTGCCAACAGCTTAGGGGAGCAGTTCTTC
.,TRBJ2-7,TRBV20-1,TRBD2,CSALGLAGWGETQCF,TGCAGTGCTTTGGGACTAGCGGGATGGGGGGAGACCCAGTGCTTC
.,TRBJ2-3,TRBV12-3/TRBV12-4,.,CASTPSQGTDTQYF,TGTGCCAGCACCCCCAGCCAGGGGACAGATACGCAGTATTTT
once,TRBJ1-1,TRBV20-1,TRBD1,CSARRGQRHEAFF,TGCAGTGCTAGACGGGGACAGCGTCATGAAGCTTTCTTT
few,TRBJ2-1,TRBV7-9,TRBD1,CASSFTGVWKDEQFF,TGTGCCAGCAGCTTCACAGGGGTCTGGAAGGATGAGCAGTTCTTC
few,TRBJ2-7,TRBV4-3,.,CASSAGGDSYEQYF,TGCGCCAGCAGCGCCGGGGGCGACTCCTACGAGCAGTACTTC
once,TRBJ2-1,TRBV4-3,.,CASSAGQSVIHNEQFF,TGCGCCAGCAGTGCAGGGCAGTCGGTTATACACAATGAGCAGTTCTTC
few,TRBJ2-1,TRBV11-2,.,CASSLWVNNEQFF,TGTGCCAGCAGCTTATGGGTTAACAATGAGCAGTTCTTC
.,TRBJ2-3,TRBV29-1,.,CSVIVTGTQYF,TGCAGCGTTATCGTCACAGGTACGCAGTATTTT
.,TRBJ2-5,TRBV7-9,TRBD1,CASRKDRDQETQYF,TGTGCCAGCAGGAAGGACAGGGACCAAGAGACCCAGTACTTC
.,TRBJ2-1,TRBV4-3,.,CASSQESFSYNEQFF,TGCGCCAGCAGCCAAGAATCCTTCTCCTACAATGAGCAGTTCTTC
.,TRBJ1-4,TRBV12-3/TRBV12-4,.,CASRFWAGIISTNEKLFF,TGTGCCAGCAGGTTTTGGGCAGGGATTATCTCAACTAATGAAAAACTGTTTTTT
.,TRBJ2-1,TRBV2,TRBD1,CASSEGDRGRPFF,TGTGCCAGCAGTGAAGGGGACAGGGGAAGGCCGTTCTTC
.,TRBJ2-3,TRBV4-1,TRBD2,CASSQDNSGGGTDTQYF,TGCGCCAGCAGCCAAGATAACAGCGGGGGGGGCACAGATACGCAGTATTTT
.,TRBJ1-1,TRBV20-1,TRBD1,CSAFGPGTGGAGGTEAFF,TGCAGTGCCTTTGGCCCGGGGACAGGGGGCGCCGGGGGCACTGAAGCTTTCTTT
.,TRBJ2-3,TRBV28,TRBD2,CASSSPGLAGTWDTQYF,TGTGCCAGCAGTTCCCCGGGACTAGCGGGGACATGGGATACGCAGTATTTT
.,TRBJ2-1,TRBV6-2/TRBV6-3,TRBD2,CASSYGFTSGDREQFF,TGTGCCAGCAGTTACGGCTTCACTAGCGGGGATCGTGAGCAGTTCTTC
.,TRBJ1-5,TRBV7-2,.,CASSFSGVQPQHF,TGTGCCAGCAGCTTCTCAGGGGTTCAGCCCCAGCATTTT
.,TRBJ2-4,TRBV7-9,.,CSSSFSTSIYSKNIQYF,TGTTCCAGCAGCTTTAGTACGTCCATTTACAGCAAAAACATTCAGTACTTC
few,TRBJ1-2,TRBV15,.,CAASISPGGQGYGYTF,TGTGCCGCCAGCATAAGCCCCGGTGGCCAAGGCTATGGCTACACCTTC
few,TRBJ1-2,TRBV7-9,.,CASSSTDTPYGYTF,TGTGCCAGCAGCTCCACAGACACCCCCTATGGCTACACCTTC
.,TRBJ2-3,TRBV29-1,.,CSVSHTDTQYF,TGCAGCGTTAGCCATACAGATACGCAGTATTTT
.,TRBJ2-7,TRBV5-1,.,CASSLTTDGVYEQYF,TGCGCCAGCAGCTTAACAACGGACGGGGTATACGAGCAGTACTTC
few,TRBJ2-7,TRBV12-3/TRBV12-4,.,CAGSLTRNEQYF,TGTGCCGGCAGTTTAACCCGTAACGAGCAGTACTTC
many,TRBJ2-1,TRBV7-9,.,CASSLSESSYNEQFF,TGTGCCAGCAGCCTAAGCGAGAGCTCCTACAATGAGCAGTTCTTC
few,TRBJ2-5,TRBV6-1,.,CASRRYRQELSQETQYF,TGTGCCAGCAGGCGCTACCGACAGGAACTTTCCCAAGAGACCCAGTACTTC
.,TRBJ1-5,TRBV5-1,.,CASSLIGRVDQPQHF,TGCGCCAGCAGCTTAATTGGCAGGGTGGATCAGCCCCAGCATTTT
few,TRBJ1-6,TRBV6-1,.,CASSDGENSPLHF,TGTGCCAGCAGTGACGGGGAAAACTCACCCCTCCACTTT
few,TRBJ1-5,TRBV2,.,CASSEEGHGSGQPQHF,TGTGCCAGCAGTGAAGAGGGGCATGGCTCCGGGCAGCCCCAGCATTTT
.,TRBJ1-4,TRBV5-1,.,CASSRGENEKLFF,TGCGCCAGCAGCCGTGGGGAGAATGAAAAACTGTTTTTT
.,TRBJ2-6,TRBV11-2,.,CASSFIRSSGANVLTF,TGTGCCAGCAGCTTTATTCGGTCCTCTGGGGCCAACGTCCTGACTTTC
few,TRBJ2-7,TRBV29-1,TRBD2,CSVLSGSSYEQYF,TGCAGCGTTCTTAGCGGGAGCTCCTACGAGCAGTACTTC
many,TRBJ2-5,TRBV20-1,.,CSARAWVETQYF,TGCAGTGCTAGGGCTTGGGTAGAGACCCAGTACTTC
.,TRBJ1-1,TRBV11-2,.,CASSLFPAAPGWMNTEAFF,TGTGCCAGCAGCTTATTCCCCGCCGCGCCGGGGTGGATGAACACTGAAGCTTTCTTT
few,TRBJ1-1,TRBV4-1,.,CASSQEGGTGQKNTEAFF,TGCGCCAGCAGCCAAGAAGGAGGTACTGGACAGAAGAACACTGAAGCTTTCTTT
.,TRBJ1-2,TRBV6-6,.,CASTERPVEAGYTF,TGTGCCAGCACCGAGAGACCAGTAGAGGCTGGCTACACCTTC
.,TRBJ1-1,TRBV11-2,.,CASSPRGFRAGEAFF,TGTGCCAGCAGCCCCAGGGGATTCCGGGCAGGAGAAGCTTTCTTT
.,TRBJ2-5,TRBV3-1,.,CASSQETSGETQYF,TGTGCCAGCAGCCAAGAAACCAGCGGGGAGACCCAGTACTTC
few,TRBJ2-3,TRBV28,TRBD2,CASSTLAGVTDTQYF,TGTGCCAGCAGTACGTTAGCGGGGGTGACAGATACGCAGTATTTT
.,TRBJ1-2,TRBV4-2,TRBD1,CASSQVRTGGYGYTF,TGTGCCAGCAGCCAAGTCCGGACAGGGGGGTATGGCTACACCTTC
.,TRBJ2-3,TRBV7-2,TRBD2,CASSPGLAGEGDTQYF,TGTGCCAGCAGCCCGGGACTAGCGGGAGAGGGAGATACGCAGTATTTT
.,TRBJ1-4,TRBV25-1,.,CASSVLGRLFF,TGTGCCAGCAGTGTCCTGGGAAGACTGTTTTTT
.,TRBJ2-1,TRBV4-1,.,CASSNRDEQCF,TGCGCCAGCAGCAATCGGGACGAGCAGTGCTTC
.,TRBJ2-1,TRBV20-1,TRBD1,CSARDQGVGEQFF,TGCAGTGCTAGAGACCAGGGGGTGGGTGAGCAGTTCTTC
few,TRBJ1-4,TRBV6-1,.,CASTTPTNEKLFF,TGTGCCAGCACAACACCAACTAATGAAAAACTGTTTTTT